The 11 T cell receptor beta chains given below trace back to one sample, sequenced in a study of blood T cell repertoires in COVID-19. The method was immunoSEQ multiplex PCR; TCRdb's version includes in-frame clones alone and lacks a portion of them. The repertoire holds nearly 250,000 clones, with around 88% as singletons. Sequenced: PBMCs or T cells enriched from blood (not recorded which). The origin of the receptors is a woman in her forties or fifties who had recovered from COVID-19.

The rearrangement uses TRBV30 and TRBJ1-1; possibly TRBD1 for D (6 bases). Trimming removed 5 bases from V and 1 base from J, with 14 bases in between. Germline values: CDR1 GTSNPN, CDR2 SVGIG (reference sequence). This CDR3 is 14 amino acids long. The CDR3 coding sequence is TGTGCCTGGGGAAGGACAGAGCGGAACACTGAAGCTTTCTTT. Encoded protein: CAWGRTERNTEAFF.

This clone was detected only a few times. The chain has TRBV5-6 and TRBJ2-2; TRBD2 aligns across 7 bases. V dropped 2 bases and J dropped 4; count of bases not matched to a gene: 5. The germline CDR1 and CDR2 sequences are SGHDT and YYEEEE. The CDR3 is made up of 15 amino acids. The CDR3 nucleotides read TGTGCCAGCAGCTTAATAGCGGGCGGCACCGGGGAGCTGTTTTTT. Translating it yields CASSLIAGGTGELFF. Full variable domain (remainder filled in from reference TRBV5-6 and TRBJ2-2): DAGVTQSPTHLIKTRGQQVTLRCSPKSGHDTVSWYQQALGQGPQFIFQYYEEEERQRGNFPDRFSGHQFPNYSSELNVNALLLGDSALYLCASSLIAGGTGELFFGEGSRLTVL.

The CDR3 is CASSPQGNTGELFF. The CDR3 DNA reads as TGTGCCAGCAGTCCCCAGGGGAACACCGGGGAGCTGTTTTTT. This chain links TRBV6-5 with TRBJ2-2; TRBD1 might be the D (5 bases). Germline V gene data show CDR1 as MNHEY and CDR2 as SVGAGI. The CDR3 is 14 amino acids. V lost 5 bases and J lost 1, with 8 bases in between.

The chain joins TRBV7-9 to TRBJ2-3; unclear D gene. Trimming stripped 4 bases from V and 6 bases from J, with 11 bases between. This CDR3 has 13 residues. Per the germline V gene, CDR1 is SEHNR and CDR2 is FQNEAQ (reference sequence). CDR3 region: CASSSSTVDTQYF. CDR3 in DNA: TGTGCCAGCAGCTCTTCCACGGTGGATACGCAGTATTTT.

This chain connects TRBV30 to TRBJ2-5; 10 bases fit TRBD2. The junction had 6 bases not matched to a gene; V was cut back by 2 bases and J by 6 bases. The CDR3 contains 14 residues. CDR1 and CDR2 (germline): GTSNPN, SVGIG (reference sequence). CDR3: CAWSPSGGAKTQYF. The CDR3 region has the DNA TGTGCCTGGAGTCCCAGCGGGGGGGCAAAGACCCAGTACTTC.

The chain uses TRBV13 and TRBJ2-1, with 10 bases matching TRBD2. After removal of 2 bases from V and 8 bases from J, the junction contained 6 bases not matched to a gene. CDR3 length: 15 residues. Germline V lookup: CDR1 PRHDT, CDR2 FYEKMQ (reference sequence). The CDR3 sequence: CASSLWASGSDEQFF. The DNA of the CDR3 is TGTGCCAGCAGCTTATGGGCTAGCGGGAGCGATGAGCAGTTCTTC.

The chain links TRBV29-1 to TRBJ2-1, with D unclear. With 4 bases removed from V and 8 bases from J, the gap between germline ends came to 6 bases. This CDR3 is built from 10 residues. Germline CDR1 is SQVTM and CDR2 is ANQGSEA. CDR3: CSVVLYEQFF. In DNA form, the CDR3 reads TGCAGCGTTGTCCTATATGAGCAGTTCTTC.

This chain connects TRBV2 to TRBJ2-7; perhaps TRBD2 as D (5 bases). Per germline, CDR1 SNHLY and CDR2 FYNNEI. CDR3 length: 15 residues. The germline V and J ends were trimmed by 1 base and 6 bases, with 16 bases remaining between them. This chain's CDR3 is CASSEVAGGLTEQYF. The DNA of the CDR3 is TGTGCCAGCAGTGAAGTGGCGGGCGGGTTAACCGAGCAGTACTTC.

Written as DNA, the CDR3 is TGTGCCAGCTCAAACAGGTACGAGCAGTACTTC. It yields the protein CASSNRYEQYF. This chain connects TRBV18 to TRBJ2-7; tentative D call: TRBD1 (5 bases). Trimming took 5 bases from V and 4 from J, leaving 6 bases between them. The germline gives CDR1 KGHSH, CDR2 LQKENI. The CDR3 contains 11 residues.

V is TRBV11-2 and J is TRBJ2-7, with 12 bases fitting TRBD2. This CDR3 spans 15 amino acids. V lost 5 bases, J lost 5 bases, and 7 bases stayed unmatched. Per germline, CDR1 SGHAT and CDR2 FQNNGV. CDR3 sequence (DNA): TGTGCCAGCAGCCTCAGACTAGCGGGAGTCAACGAGCAGTACTTC. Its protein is CASSLRLAGVNEQYF.

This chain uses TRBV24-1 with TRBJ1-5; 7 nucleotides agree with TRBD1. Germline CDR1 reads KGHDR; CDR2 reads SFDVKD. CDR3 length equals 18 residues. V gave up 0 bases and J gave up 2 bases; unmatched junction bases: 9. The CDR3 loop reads CATSDLVTGILRNQPQHF. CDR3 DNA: TGTGCCACCAGTGATTTGGTGACAGGGATTCTTCGCAATCAGCCCCAGCATTTT.